The next 7 T cell receptor beta chains were all read from a single sample in a study of beta chain features in type 1 diabetes. Expressed TCRB transcripts were sequenced after all isolated RNA was converted to cDNA. The protocol was immunoSEQ multiplex PCR, while the TCRdb copy is restricted to in-frame clones and leaves out a portion. The sample shows approximately 170,000 clones, over 7.5% of them seen only once. The sequenced material came from central memory CD4+ T cells from blood. Receptors were obtained from a woman younger than 30 in good health.

This clone turned up a few times. This chain connects TRBV30 to TRBJ1-1; the D gene is possibly TRBD1 (5 bases). The germline gives CDR1 GTSNPN, CDR2 SVGIG (reference sequence). CDR3 size: 14 residues. The ends were cut back, 4 bases at V and 6 bases at J, with 18 bases in the middle. CDR3 DNA: TGTGCCTGGAACATACCGCCAGGGAAACCTGAAGCTTTCTTT. As protein: CAWNIPPGKPEAFF. The full variable domain, its missing parts supplied by reference TRBV30 and TRBJ1-1, is SQTIHQWPATLVQPVGSPLSLECTVEGTSNPNLYWYRQAAGRGLQLLFYSVGIGQISSEVPQNLSASRPQDRQFILSSKKLLLSDSGFYLCAWNIPPGKPEAFFGQGTRLTVV.

This chain joins TRBV21-1 and TRBJ2-3; TRBD2 reflects the table's D call only, with no check against the DNA. TRBV21-1 is labeled a pseudogene. This CDR3 comprises 17 residues. CDR3 coding DNA: TGTGCCAGCCCCAGATTATCCCAGCGGACCTTCACAGATACGCAGTATTTT. Amino acid sequence: CASPRLSQRTFTDTQYF.

This clone was picked up a small number of times. V gene TRBV18 combines with J gene TRBJ2-5; 11 bases agree with TRBD1. V shed 0 bases, J shed 9 bases, and the junction held 3 bases outside the gene matches. The germline V gene encodes CDR1 KGHSH and CDR2 LQKENI. The CDR3 spans 14 residues. The CDR3 here is CASSPPGTGGSQYF. CDR3 nucleotides: TGTGCCAGCTCACCACCGGGGACAGGGGGGTCCCAGTACTTC.

This chain links TRBV7-2 with TRBJ1-3, with D possibly TRBD1 on 6 matching bases. Trimming removed 1 base at V and 2 bases at J, with 15 bases between. Germline lookup yields CDR1 SGHTA and CDR2 FQGNSA. CDR3 length equals 17 residues. The CDR3 reads CASSLGFVGATGNTIYF. CDR3 DNA: TGTGCCAGCAGCTTAGGATTTGTGGGGGCTACTGGAAACACCATATATTTT.

This sequence joins TRBV5-6 and TRBJ2-2; D not resolved. The V gene's germline CDR1 is SGHDT and CDR2 YYEEEE. The CDR3 has 14 residues. The ends were cut back, 0 bases at V and 5 bases at J, with 8 bases in the middle. This CDR3 reads CASSLEVGTGELFF. As DNA, the CDR3 is TGTGCCAGCAGCTTGGAGGTCGGGACCGGGGAGCTGTTTTTT.

This clone came up a few times. The chain employs TRBV9 and TRBJ2-3, with D unresolved. CDR1 is SGDLS and CDR2 is YYNGEE in the germline V gene. The ends were cut back, 4 bases at V and 0 bases at J, with 12 bases in the middle. There are 15 residues in the CDR3. The CDR3 spells CASSPTLSSTDTQYF. Written as DNA, the CDR3 is TGTGCCAGCAGCCCTACCCTGTCTAGCACAGATACGCAGTATTTT. The whole variable domain, remainder taken from reference TRBV9 and TRBJ2-3, is DSGVTQTPKHLITATGQRVTLRCSPRSGDLSVYWYQQSLDQGLQFLIQYYNGEERAKGNILERFSAQQFPDLHSELNLSSLELGDSALYFCASSPTLSSTDTQYFGPGTRLTVL.

V is TRBV6-6 and J is TRBJ1-5, with 7 bases aligning to TRBD1. CDR3 length: 15 amino acids. Unmatched junction bases numbered 9, after V lost 5 bases and J lost 5 bases. The germline CDR1 and CDR2 sequences are MNHNY and SVGAGI (reference sequence). CDR3 nucleotides: TGTGCCAGCAGTCGGCCCCGGGACAGCGATCAGCCCCAGCATTTT. This codes for CASSRPRDSDQPQHF.